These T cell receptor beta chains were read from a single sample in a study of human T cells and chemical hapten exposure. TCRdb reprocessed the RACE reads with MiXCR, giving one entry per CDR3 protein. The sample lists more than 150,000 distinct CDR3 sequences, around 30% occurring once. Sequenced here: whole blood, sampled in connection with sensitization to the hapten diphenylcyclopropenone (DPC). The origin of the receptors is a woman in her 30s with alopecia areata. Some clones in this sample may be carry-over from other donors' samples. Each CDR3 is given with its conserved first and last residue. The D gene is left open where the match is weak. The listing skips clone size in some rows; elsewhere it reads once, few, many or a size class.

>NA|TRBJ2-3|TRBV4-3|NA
TGCGCCAGCAGCCAAGAAGGGCTAGGACTTAGCACAGATACGCAGTATTTT
CASSQEGLGLSTDTQYF
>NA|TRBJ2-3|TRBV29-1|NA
TGCAGCGTCGACCGCAGGGGCCACCTAGAGGATACGCAGTATTTT
CSVDRRGHLEDTQYF
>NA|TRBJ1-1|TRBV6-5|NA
TGTGCCAGCACGGGGGGAATGAACACTGAAGCTTTCTTT
CASTGGMNTEAFF
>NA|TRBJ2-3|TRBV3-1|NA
TGTGCCAGCAGCCAAGGGGGGACTCCTAGAGGGACGCAGTATTTT
CASSQGGTPRGTQYF
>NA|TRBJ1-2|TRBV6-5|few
TGTGCCAGCAAAGACATTTGGGGGGCCAACTATGGCTACACCTTC
CASKDIWGANYGYTF
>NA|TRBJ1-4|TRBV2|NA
TGTGCCAGCAGTGACGACAGCAACGGGACTGAAAAACTGTTTTTT
CASSDDSNGTEKLFF
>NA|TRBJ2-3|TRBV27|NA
TGTGCCAGCAGTTTTGGCGGAGACCCCTTTTCGCAGTATTTT
CASSFGGDPFSQYF
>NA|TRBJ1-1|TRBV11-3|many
TGTGCCAGCAGCCAGGGGATGAACACTGAAGCTTTCTTT
CASSQGMNTEAFF
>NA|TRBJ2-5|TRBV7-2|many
TGTGCCAGCAGCTTCAGCCCTCTCGAGACCCAGTACTTC
CASSFSPLETQYF
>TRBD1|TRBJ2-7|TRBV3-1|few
TGTGCCAGCAGCCCACGACAGGGTTACGAGCAGTACTTC
CASSPRQGYEQYF
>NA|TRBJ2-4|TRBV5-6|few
TGTGCCAGCAGCTTGGCTCCAAGGGACATTCAGTACTTC
CASSLAPRDIQYF
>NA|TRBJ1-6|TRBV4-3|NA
TGCGCCAGCAGCCAAGATATTGGCGGTCCAGGGGCAAATAATTCACCCCTCCACTTT
CASSQDIGGPGANNSPLHF
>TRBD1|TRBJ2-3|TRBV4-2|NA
TGTGCCAGCAGCCAAGATAGGGGACAGGGGGCGGATACGCAGTATTTT
CASSQDRGQGADTQYF
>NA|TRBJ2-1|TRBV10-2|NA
TGCGCCAGCCGTGCTGGAGGACCAGGGGAGCAGTTCTTC
CASRAGGPGEQFF
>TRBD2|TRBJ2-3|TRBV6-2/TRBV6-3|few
TGTGCCAGCAGGGACCCGGGACTAGCGGGCACAGATACGCAGTATTTT
CASRDPGLAGTDTQYF
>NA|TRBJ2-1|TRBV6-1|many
TGTGCCAGCCCAGGAGCCGGGGGCAACTACAATGAGCAGTTCTTC
CASPGAGGNYNEQFF
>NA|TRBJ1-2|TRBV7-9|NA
TGTGCCAGCACGCCCCCGAGAGCTCCCTATGGCTACACCTTC
CASTPPRAPYGYTF
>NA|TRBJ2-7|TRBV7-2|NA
TGTGCCAGCAGCATCACAGGGATATCCTACGACGAGCAGTACTTC
CASSITGISYDEQYF
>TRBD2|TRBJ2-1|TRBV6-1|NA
TGTGCCAGCACCGGGGGGGGTGGGTGGTCTTTC
CASTGGGGWSF
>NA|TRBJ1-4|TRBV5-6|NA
TGTGCCAGCAGCTTGATTGGGGCTCGAACTAATGAAAAACTGTTTTTT
CASSLIGARTNEKLFF
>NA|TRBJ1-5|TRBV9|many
TGTGCCAGCAGCGTAGGAGGGGTAAGCAATCAGCCCCAGCATTTT
CASSVGGVSNQPQHF
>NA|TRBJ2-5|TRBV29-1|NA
TGCAGCGTTGGCTTGGGTGCTGAGACCCAGTACTTC
CSVGLGAETQYF
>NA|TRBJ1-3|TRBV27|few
TGTGCCAGCAGTTTTTTTCCCCCGTTACCGGGCCACGGACGGGGGAACACCATATATTTT
CASSFFPPLPGHGRGNTIYF
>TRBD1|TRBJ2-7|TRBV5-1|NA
TGCGCCAGCAGCTTGGGACAGGGGGCCGTTGGCTCCTACGAGCAGTACTTC
CASSLGQGAVGSYEQYF
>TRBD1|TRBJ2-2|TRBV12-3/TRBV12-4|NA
TGTGCCAGCAGTTCCACGGGACAGGGGTTCACCGGGGAGCTGTTTTTT
CASSSTGQGFTGELFF
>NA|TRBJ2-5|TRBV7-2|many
TGTGCCAGCAGCCGTAACAGGCAAGAGACCCAGTACTTC
CASSRNRQETQYF
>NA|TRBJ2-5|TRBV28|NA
TGTGCCAGCAGTCAAAGACAGGAGAGACAGTACTTC
CASSQRQERQYF
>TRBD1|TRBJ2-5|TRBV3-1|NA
TGTGCCAGCACCAGGGGGCCAAACAAACAAGAGACCCAGTACTTC
CASTRGPNKQETQYF
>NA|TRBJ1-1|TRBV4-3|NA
TGCGCCAGCAGCCAACGGACACCCTTAGGCACTGAAGCTTTCTTT
CASSQRTPLGTEAFF
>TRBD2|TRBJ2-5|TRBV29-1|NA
TGCAGCGCACCAACGGGGGGGGCTATCCAAGAGACCCAGTACTTC
CSAPTGGAIQETQYF
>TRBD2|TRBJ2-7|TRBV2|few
TGTGCCAGCAGTGGGGAGCAGCGGGGAGAGCAGTACTTC
CASSGEQRGEQYF
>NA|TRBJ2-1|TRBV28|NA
TGTGCCAGCAGTTTTAGCAGCAGCTCCTACAATGAGCAGTTCTTC
CASSFSSSSYNEQFF
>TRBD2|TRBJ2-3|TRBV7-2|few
TGTGCCAGCAGCCCATTGGGGAGGGGAGATACGCAGTATTTT
CASSPLGRGDTQYF
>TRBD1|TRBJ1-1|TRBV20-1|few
TGCAGTGCTAGAGATCAGGGGGGTGAAGCTTTCTTT
CSARDQGGEAFF
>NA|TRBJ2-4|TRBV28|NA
TGTGCCAGCAGTACGCAGGTCCTCGCGGAAAACATTCAGTACTTC
CASSTQVLAENIQYF
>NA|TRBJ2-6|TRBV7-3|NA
TGTGCCAGCAAACCACAGACTGGGGCCAACGTCCTGACTTTC
CASKPQTGANVLTF
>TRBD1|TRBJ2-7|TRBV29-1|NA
TGCAGCGTTGAACAGACAGGGGGGTCCGAGCAGTACTTC
CSVEQTGGSEQYF
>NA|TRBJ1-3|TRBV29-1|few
TGCAGCGCCGGGACGTTCTCTGGAAACACCATATATTTT
CSAGTFSGNTIYF
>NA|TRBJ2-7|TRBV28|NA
TGTGCCAGCAGTTTAATCGGCCCCCCCTACGAGCAGTACTTC
CASSLIGPPYEQYF
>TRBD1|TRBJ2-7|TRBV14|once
TGTGCCAGCAGCCAAGATGAGGACAGGGATCCCCACGAGCAGTACTTC
CASSQDEDRDPHEQYF
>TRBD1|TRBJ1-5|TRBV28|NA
TGTGCCAGCAGCTCGACAGGGAGCAATCAGCCCCAGCATTTT
CASSSTGSNQPQHF
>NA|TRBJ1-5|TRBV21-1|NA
TGTGCCAGCAGCAAAGCCGGGACAGGGAAGTCGGGGCAGCCCCAGCATTTT
CASSKAGTGKSGQPQHF
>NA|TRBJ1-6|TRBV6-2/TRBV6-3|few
TGTGCCAGCAGTTACCCCTTTGGACAGATGAATTCACCCCTCCACTTT
CASSYPFGQMNSPLHF
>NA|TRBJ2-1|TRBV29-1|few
TGCAGCGTTTCCCTGGGGTACGGTGGTGAGCAGTTCTTC
CSVSLGYGGEQFF
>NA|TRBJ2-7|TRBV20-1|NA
TGCAGTGCCAGACTAGTTGTCCACGAGCAGTACTTC
CSARLVVHEQYF
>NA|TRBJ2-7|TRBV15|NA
TGTGCCACCAGGGTGGGGGGCGGCCGAGAGCAGTACTTC
CATRVGGGREQYF
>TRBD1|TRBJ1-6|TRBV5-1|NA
TGCGCCAGCAGCTTAACAGGGGGTCGGAATTCACCCCTCCACTTT
CASSLTGGRNSPLHF
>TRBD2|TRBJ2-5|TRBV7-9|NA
TGTGCCAGCAGCACGAAGTCGGGGGGAGAGACCCAGTACTTC
CASSTKSGGETQYF